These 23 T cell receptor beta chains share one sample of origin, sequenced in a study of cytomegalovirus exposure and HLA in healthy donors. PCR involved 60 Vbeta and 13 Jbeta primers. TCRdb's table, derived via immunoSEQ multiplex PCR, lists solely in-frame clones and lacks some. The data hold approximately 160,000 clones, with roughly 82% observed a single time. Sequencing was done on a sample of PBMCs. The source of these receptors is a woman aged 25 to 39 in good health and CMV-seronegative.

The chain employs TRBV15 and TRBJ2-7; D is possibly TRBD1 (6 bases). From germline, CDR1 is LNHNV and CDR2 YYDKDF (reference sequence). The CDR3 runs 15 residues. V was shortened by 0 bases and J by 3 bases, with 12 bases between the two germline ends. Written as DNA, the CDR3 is TGTGCCACCAGCAGAGATGGTGGGGGCCTCTACGAGCAGTACTTC. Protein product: CATSRDGGGLYEQYF. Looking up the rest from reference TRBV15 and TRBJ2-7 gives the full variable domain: DAMVIQNPRYQVTQFGKPVTLSCSQTLNHNVMYWYQQKSSQAPKLLFHYYDKDFNNEADTPDNFQSRRPNTSFCFLDIRSPGLGDTAMYLCATSRDGGGLYEQYFGPGTRLTVT.

For the CDR3, the DNA is TGCGCCAGCAGCTTGGTAGGGGAACCCCTAGATACGCAGTATTTT. This codes for CASSLVGEPLDTQYF. The chain employs TRBV5-1 and TRBJ2-3; TRBD1 might be the D (5 bases). V lost 0 bases, J lost 5 bases, and 13 bases lay in between. Germline V gives CDR1 SGHRS, CDR2 YFSETQ. The CDR3 has 15 residues.

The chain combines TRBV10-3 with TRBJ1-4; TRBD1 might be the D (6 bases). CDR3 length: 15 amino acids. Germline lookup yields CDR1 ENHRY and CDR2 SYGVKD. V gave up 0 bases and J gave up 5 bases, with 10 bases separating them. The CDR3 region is CAISESSDRNEKLFF. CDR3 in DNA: TGTGCCATCAGTGAGTCGTCCGACAGGAATGAAAAACTGTTTTTT.

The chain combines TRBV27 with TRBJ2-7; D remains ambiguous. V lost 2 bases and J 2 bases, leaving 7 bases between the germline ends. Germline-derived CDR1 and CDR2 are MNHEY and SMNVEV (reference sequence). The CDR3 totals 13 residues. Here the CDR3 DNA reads TGTGCCAGCAGTTTACAGGCTACCTACGAGCAGTACTTC. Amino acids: CASSLQATYEQYF.

The CDR3 spells CAWEDRGINYGYTF. The CDR3 nucleotides read TGTGCCTGGGAAGACAGGGGGATTAACTATGGCTACACCTTC. The rearrangement links TRBV30 to TRBJ1-2; 9 bases align to TRBD1. V lost 5 bases to trimming and J lost 1 base; unmatched junction nucleotides: 5. The CDR3 runs 14 residues. CDR1 and CDR2 from the germline V gene are GTSNPN and SVGIG (reference sequence).

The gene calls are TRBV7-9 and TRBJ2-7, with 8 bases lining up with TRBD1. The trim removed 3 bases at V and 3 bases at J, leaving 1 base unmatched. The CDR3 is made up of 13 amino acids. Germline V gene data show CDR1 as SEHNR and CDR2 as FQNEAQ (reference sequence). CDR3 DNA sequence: TGTGCCAGCAGCTTGGGACAGGTCTACGAGCAGTACTTC. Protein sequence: CASSLGQVYEQYF.

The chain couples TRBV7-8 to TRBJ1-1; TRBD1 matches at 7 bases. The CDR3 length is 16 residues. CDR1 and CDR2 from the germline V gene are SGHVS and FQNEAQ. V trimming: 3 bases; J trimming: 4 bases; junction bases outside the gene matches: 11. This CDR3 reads CASSLGQRVIGTEAFF. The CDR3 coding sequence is TGTGCCAGCAGCTTGGGACAGCGGGTTATCGGCACTGAAGCTTTCTTT.

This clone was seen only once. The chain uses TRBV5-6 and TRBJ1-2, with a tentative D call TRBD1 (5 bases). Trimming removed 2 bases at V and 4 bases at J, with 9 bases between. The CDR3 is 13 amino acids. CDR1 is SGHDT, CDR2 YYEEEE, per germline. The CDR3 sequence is CASSFLTVYGYTF. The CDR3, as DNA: TGTGCCAGCAGCTTCCTGACAGTCTATGGCTACACCTTC.

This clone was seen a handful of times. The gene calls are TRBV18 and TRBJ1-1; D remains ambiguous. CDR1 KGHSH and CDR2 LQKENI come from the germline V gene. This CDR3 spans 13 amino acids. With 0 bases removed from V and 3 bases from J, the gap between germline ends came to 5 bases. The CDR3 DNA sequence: TGTGCCAGCTCACCACCGGCCGACACTGAAGCTTTCTTT. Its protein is CASSPPADTEAFF.

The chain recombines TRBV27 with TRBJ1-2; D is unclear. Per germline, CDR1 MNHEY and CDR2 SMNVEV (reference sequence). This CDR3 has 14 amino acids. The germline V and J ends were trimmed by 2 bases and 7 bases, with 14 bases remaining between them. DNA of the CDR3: TGTGCCAGCAGTTTAGAGGGCAGAGCGGGTGGCTACACCTTC. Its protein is CASSLEGRAGGYTF.

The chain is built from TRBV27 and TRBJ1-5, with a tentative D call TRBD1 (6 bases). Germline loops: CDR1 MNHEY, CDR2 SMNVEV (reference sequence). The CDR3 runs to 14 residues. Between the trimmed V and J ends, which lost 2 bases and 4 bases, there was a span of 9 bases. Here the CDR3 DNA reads TGTGCCAGCAGTTTAGGGGGCCAGAATCAGCCCCAGCATTTT. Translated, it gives CASSLGGQNQPQHF.

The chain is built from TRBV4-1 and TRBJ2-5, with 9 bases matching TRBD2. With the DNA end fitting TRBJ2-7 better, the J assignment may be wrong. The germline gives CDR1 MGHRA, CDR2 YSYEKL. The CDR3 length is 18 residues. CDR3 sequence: CASSQVVSGSHVVYEQYF. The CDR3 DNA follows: TGCGCCAGCAGCCAAGTAGTTAGCGGGAGCCATGTGGTCTACGAGCAGTACTTC.

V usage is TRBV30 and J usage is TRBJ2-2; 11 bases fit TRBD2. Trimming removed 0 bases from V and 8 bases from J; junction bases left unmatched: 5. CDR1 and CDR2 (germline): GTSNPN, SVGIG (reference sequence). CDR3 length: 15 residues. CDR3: CAWSVRASGRGELFF. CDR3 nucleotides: TGTGCCTGGAGTGTACGCGCTAGCGGGAGGGGGGAGCTGTTTTTT.

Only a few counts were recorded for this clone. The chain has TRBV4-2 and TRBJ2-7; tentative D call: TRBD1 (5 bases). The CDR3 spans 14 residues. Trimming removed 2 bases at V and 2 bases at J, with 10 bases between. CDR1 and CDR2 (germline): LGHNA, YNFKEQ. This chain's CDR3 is CASSQLDRTYEQYF. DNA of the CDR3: TGTGCCAGCAGCCAACTCGACAGAACCTACGAGCAGTACTTC.

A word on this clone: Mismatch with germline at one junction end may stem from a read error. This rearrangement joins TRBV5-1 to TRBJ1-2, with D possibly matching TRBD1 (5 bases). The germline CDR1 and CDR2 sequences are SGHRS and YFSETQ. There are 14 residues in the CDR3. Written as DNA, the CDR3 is TGCGCCAGCAGCTTGGATGGAACAGGTCGGAGCTACCCCTTC. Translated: CASSLDGTGRSYPF. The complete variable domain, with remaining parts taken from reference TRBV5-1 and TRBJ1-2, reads KAGVTQTPRYLIKTRGQQVTLSCSPISGHRSVSWYQQTPGQGLQFLFEYFSETQRNKGNFPGRFSGRQFSNSRSEMNVSTLELGDSALYLCASSLDGTGRSYPFGSGTRLTVV.

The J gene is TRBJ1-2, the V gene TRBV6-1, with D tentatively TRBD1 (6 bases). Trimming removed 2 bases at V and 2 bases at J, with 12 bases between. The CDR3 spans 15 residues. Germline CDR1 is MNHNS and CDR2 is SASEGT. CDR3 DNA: TGTGCCAGCAGTGAAATTAAGGGGGTGAACTATGGCTACACCTTC. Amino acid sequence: CASSEIKGVNYGYTF.

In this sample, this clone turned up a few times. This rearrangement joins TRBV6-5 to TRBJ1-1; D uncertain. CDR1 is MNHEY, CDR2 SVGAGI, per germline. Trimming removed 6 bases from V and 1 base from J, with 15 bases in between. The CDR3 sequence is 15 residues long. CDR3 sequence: CASSPPTTRNTEAFF. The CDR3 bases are TGTGCCAGCAGCCCCCCCACAACAAGGAACACTGAAGCTTTCTTT.

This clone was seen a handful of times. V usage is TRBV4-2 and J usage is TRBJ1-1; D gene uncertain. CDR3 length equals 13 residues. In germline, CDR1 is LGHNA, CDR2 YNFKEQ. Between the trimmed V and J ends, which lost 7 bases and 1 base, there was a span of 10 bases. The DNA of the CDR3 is TGTGCCAGCACCCCGGAGGGGAACACTGAAGCTTTCTTT. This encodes CASTPEGNTEAFF.

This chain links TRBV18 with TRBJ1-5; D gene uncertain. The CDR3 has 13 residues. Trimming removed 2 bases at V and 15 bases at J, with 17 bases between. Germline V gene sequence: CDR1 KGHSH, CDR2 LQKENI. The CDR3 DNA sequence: TGTGCCAGCTCACCAACAGATACCACAGTATGGCATTTT. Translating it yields CASSPTDTTVWHF.

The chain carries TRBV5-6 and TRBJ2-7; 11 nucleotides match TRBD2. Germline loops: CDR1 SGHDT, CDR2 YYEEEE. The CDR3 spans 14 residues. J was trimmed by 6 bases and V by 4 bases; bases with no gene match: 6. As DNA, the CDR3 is TGTGCCAGCAGCCCCGGACTAGCGGGCCGCGAGCAGTACTTC. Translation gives CASSPGLAGREQYF.

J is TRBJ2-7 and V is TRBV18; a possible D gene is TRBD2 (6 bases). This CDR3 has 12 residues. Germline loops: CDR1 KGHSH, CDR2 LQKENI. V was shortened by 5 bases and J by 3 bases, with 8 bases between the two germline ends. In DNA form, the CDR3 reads TGTGCCAGCTCAGCGGGACTCTACGAGCAGTACTTC. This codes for CASSAGLYEQYF.

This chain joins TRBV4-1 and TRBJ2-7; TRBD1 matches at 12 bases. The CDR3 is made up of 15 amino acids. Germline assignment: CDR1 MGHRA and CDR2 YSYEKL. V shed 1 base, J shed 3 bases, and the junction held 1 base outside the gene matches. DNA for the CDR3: TGCGCCAGCAGCCAAGGGGACAGGGGGCTCTACGAGCAGTACTTC. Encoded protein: CASSQGDRGLYEQYF.

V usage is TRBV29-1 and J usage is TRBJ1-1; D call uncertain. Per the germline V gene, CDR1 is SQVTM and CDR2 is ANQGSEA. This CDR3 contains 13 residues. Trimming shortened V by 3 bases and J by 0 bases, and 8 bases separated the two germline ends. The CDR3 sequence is CSVEADMNTEAFF. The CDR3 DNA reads TGCAGCGTTGAGGCGGATATGAACACTGAAGCTTTCTTT.